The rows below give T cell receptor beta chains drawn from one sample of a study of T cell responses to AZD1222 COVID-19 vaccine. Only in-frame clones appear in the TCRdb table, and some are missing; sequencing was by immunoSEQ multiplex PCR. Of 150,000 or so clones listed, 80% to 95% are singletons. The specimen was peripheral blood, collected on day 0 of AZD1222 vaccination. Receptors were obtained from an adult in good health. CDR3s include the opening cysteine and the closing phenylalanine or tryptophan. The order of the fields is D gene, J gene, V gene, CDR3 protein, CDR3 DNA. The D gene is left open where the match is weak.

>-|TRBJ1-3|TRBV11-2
CASSFGNTIYF
TGTGCCAGCAGCTTCGGCAACACCATATATTTT
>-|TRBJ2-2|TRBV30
CAWSVYRAAGELFF
TGTGCCTGGAGTGTATATCGGGCTGCCGGGGAGCTGTTTTTT
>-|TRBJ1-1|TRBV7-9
CASRLTGLNTEAFF
TGTGCCAGCAGGCTAACAGGGTTGAACACTGAAGCTTTCTTT
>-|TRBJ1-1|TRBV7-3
CASSLQEGTEAFF
TGTGCCAGCAGCTTACAGGAGGGCACTGAAGCTTTCTTT
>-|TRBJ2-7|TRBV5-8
CASSSGTEGGEQYF
TGTGCCAGCAGCTCCGGGACAGAAGGAGGGGAGCAGTACTTC
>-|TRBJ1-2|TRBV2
CASSLRDVNYGYTF
TGTGCCAGCAGTTTGAGGGACGTCAACTATGGCTACACCTTC
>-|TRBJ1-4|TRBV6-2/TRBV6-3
CASSYSAVEGVNIPTNEKLFF
TGTGCCAGCAGTTACTCGGCGGTAGAGGGGGTTAATATCCCAACTAATGAAAAACTGTTTTTT
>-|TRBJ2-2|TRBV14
CASSLLGPGELFF
TGTGCCAGCAGCCTTCTAGGACCCGGGGAGCTGTTTTTT
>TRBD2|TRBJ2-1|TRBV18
CASSPGTSVYEQFF
TGTGCCAGCTCCCCGGGGACTAGTGTCTATGAGCAGTTCTTC
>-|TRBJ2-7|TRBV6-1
CASSATTVGIKPSSYEQYF
TGTGCCAGCAGTGCGACGACAGTCGGAATTAAACCTAGCTCCTACGAGCAGTACTTC
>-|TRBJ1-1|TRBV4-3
CASSLDSKNTEAFF
TGCGCCAGCAGTCTAGACAGTAAGAACACTGAAGCTTTCTTT
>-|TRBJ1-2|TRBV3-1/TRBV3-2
CASSQEDNAYGYTF
TGTGCCAGCAGCCAGGAGGACAACGCCTATGGCTACACCTTC
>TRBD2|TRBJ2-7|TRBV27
CASSFPGLAPYEQYF
TGTGCCAGCAGTTTCCCCGGACTAGCCCCCTACGAGCAGTACTTC
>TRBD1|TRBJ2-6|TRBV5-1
CASSWSRDRGPGANVLTF
TGCGCCAGCAGCTGGTCCCGGGACAGGGGGCCTGGGGCCAACGTCCTGACTTTC
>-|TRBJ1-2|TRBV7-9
CASSLALNNYGYTF
TGTGCCAGCAGCTTGGCCTTAAATAACTATGGCTACACCTTC
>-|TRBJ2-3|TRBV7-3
CASSFNGGTDTQYF
TGTGCCAGCAGCTTCAACGGGGGCACAGATACGCAGTATTTT